The sequence of this TCR beta chain was determined in a study of blood T cells in healthy people across ages. It was with a sample-barcoded 5' primer and a J-beta primer mix that a second PCR of roughly 6 to 12 cycles was run. Using its own MiXCR run on the 5' RACE reads, TCRdb lists one record per CDR3 protein. The table lists roughly 1 million distinct CDR3 sequences, approximately 25% of them singletons. The CDR3 runs 14 residues. Germline-derived CDR1 and CDR2 are SGHDN and FVKESK. With 5 bases removed from V and 3 bases from J, the gap between germline ends came to 11 bases. This sample was shared with a second study, whose subject was T cells of mothers and their children. Per that paper: No clones detected were persistent microchimeric T cell clones.

This chain joins TRBV14 and TRBJ2-1; tentatively, D is TRBD1 (6 bases). What was sequenced was blood. The sequence was obtained from a girl aged 2 to 10 in good health. The CDR3: CASSAGTNYNEQFF. The DNA for the CDR3 is TGTGCCAGCAGCGCCGGGACAAACTACAATGAGCAGTTCTTC. Supplemented by reference TRBV14 and TRBJ2-1, the full variable domain reads EAGVTQFPSHSVIEKGQTVTLRCDPISGHDNLYWYRRVMGKEIKFLLHFVKESKQDESGMPNNRFLAERTGGTYSTLKVQPAELEDSGVYFCASSAGTNYNEQFFGPGTRLTVL.